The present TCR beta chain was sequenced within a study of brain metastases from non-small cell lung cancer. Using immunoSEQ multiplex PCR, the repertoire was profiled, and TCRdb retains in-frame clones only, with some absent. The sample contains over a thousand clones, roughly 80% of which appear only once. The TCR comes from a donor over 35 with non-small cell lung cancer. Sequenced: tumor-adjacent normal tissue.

DNA of the CDR3: TGTGCCAGCAGTGGGGACACGCCGACCTGGGGGAACACTGAAGCTTTCTTT. Translated: CASSGDTPTWGNTEAFF. V gene TRBV25-1 combines with J gene TRBJ1-1; TRBD1 might be the D (6 bases). The V gene lost 4 bases and the J gene lost 1 base, with 19 bases spanning the gap. Germline V gives CDR1 MGHDK, CDR2 SYGVNS. CDR3 length: 17 residues.